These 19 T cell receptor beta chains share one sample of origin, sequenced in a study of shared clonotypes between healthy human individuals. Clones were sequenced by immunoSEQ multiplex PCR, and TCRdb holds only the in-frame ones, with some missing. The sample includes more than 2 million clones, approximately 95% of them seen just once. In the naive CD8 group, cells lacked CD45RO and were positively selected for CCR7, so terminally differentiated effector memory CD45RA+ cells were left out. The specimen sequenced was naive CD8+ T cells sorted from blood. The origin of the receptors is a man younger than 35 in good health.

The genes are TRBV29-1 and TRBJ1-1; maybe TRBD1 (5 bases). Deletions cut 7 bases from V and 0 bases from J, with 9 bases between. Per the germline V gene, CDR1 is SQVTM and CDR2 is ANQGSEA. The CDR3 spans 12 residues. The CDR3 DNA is TGCAGCGCCCCGGACATGAACACTGAAGCTTTCTTT. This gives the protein CSAPDMNTEAFF.

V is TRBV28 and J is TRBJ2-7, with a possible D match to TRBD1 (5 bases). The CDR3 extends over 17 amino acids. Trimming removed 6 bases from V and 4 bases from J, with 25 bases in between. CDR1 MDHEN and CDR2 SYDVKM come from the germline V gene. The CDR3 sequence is CASSPRGQGRFTYEQYF. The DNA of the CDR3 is TGTGCCAGCAGCCCACGTGGTCAGGGTCGATTTACATACGAGCAGTACTTC. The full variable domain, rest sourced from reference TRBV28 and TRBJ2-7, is DVKVTQSSRYLVKRTGEKVFLECVQDMDHENMFWYRQDPGLGLRLIYFSYDVKMKEKGDIPEGYSVSREKKERFSLILESASTNQTSMYLCASSPRGQGRFTYEQYFGPGTRLTVT.

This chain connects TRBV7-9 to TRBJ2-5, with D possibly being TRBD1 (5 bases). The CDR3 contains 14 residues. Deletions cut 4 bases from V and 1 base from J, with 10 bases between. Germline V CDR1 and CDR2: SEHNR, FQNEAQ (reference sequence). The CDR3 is CASSSHRSQETQYF. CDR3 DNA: TGTGCCAGCAGCTCCCACAGGTCCCAAGAGACCCAGTACTTC. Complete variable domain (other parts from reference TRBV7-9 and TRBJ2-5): DTGVSQNPRHKITKRGQNVTFRCDPISEHNRLYWYRQTLGQGPEFLTYFQNEAQLEKSRLLSDRFSAERPKGSFSTLEIQRTEQGDSAMYLCASSSHRSQETQYFGPGTRLLVL.

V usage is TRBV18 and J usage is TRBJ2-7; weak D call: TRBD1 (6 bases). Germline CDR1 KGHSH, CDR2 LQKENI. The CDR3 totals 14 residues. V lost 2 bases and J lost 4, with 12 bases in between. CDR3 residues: CASSPGQGIYEQYF. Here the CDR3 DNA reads TGTGCCAGCTCACCAGGGCAGGGGATATACGAGCAGTACTTC.

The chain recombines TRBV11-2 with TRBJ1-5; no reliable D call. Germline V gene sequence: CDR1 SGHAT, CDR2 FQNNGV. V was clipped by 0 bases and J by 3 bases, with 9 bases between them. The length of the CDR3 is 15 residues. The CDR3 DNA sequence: TGTGCCAGCAGCTTAGAAGGCCGCCTCAATCAGCCCCAGCATTTT. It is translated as CASSLEGRLNQPQHF.

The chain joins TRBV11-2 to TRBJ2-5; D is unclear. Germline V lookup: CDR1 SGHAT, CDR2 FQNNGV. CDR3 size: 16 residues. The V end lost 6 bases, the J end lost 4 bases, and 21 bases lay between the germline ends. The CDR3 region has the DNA TGTGCCAGCAGACATTATTATGGCCAGGAGTCAGAGACCCAGTACTTC. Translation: CASRHYYGQESETQYF.

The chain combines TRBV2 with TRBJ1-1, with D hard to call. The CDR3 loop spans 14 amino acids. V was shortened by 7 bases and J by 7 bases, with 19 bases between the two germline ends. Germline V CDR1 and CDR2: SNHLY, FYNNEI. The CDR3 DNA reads TGTGCCAGCACTACAAGTGGGGATTTGGGTGAAGCTTTCTTT. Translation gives CASTTSGDLGEAFF.

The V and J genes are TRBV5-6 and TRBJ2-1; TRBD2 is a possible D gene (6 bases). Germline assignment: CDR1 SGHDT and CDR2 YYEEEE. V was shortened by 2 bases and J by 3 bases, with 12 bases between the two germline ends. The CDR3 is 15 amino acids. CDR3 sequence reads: CASSLSLASYNEQFF. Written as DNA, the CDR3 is TGTGCCAGCAGCTTATCGCTAGCGAGCTACAATGAGCAGTTCTTC.

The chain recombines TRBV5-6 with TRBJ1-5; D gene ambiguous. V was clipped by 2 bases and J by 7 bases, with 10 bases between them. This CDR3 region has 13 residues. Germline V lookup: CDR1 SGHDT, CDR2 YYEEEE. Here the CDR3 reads CASSFQDEQPQHF. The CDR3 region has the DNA TGTGCCAGCAGCTTTCAGGACGAGCAGCCCCAGCATTTT. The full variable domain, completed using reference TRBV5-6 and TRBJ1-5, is DAGVTQSPTHLIKTRGQQVTLRCSPKSGHDTVSWYQQALGQGPQFIFQYYEEEERQRGNFPDRFSGHQFPNYSSELNVNALLLGDSALYLCASSFQDEQPQHFGDGTRLSIL.

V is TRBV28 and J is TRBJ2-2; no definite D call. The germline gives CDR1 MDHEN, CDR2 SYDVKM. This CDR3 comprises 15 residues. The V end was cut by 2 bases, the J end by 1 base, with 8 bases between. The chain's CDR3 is CASSLDYRNTGELFF. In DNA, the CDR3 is TGTGCCAGCAGTTTAGATTACCGGAACACCGGGGAGCTGTTTTTT. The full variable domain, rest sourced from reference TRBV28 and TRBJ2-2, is DVKVTQSSRYLVKRTGEKVFLECVQDMDHENMFWYRQDPGLGLRLIYFSYDVKMKEKGDIPEGYSVSREKKERFSLILESASTNQTSMYLCASSLDYRNTGELFFGEGSRLTVL.

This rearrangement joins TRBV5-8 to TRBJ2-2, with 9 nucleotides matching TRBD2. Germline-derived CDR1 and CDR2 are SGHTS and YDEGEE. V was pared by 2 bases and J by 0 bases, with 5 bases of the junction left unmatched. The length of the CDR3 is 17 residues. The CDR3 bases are TGTGCCAGCAGCTTTCGACTAGCGGTCCCGAACACCGGGGAGCTGTTTTTT. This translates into CASSFRLAVPNTGELFF.

CDR3 in DNA: TGTGCCACCAGCAGAGTCCGCGGGGGACTCCAAGAGACCCAGTACTTC. Its protein is CATSRVRGGLQETQYF. The gene calls are TRBV15 and TRBJ2-5, with 7 bases that match TRBD2. CDR1 is LNHNV and CDR2 is YYDKDF in the germline V gene (reference sequence). The ends lost 1 base at V and 1 base at J; junction bases unmatched: 6. There are 16 residues in the CDR3.

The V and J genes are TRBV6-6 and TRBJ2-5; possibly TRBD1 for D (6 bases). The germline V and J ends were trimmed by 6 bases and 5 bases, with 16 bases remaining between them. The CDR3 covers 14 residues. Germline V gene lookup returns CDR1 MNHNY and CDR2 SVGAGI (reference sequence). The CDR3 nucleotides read TGTGCCAGCAGCCAGGCAGGGGTTTCCGAGACCCAGTACTTC. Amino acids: CASSQAGVSETQYF.

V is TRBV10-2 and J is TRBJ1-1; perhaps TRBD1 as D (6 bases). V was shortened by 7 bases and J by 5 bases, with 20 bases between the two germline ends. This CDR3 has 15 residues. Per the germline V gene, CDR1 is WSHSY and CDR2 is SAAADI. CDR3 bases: TGCGCCAGCAAGCTGGGGGGCGAGGGAAGGACTGAAGCTTTCTTT. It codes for CASKLGGEGRTEAFF.

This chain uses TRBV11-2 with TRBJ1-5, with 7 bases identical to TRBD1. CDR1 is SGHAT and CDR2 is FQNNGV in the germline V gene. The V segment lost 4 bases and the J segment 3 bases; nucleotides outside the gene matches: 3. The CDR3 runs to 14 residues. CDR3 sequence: CASSYGTVNQPQHF. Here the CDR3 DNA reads TGTGCCAGCAGCTATGGGACAGTCAATCAGCCCCAGCATTTT.

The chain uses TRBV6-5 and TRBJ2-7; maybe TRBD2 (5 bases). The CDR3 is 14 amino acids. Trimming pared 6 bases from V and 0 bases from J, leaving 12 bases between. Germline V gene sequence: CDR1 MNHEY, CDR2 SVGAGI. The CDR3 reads CASSLSVTSYEQYF. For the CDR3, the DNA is TGTGCCAGCAGCCTTAGCGTAACCTCCTACGAGCAGTACTTC.

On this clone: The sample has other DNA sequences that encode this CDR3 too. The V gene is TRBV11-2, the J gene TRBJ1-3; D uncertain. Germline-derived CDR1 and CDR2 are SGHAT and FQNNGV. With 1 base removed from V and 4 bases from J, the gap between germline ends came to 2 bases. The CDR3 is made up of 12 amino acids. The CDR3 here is CASSLGGNTIYF. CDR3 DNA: TGTGCCAGCAGCTTAGGGGGAAACACCATATATTTT.

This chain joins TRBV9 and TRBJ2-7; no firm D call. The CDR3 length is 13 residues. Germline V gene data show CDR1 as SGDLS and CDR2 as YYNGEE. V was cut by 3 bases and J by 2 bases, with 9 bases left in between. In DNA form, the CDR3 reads TGTGCCAGCAGCGGGGCGTTAGCCTACGAGCAGTACTTC. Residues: CASSGALAYEQYF.

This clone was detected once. DNA of the CDR3: TGTGCCAGCAATGGGCAGGGGAGCCACGAGCAGTACTTC. It is translated as CASNGQGSHEQYF. V gene TRBV5-4 combines with J gene TRBJ2-7; perhaps TRBD1 as D (6 bases). V was shortened by 6 bases and J by 5 bases, with 15 bases between the two germline ends. There are 13 residues in the CDR3. CDR1 is SGHNT, CDR2 YYREEE, per germline (reference sequence).